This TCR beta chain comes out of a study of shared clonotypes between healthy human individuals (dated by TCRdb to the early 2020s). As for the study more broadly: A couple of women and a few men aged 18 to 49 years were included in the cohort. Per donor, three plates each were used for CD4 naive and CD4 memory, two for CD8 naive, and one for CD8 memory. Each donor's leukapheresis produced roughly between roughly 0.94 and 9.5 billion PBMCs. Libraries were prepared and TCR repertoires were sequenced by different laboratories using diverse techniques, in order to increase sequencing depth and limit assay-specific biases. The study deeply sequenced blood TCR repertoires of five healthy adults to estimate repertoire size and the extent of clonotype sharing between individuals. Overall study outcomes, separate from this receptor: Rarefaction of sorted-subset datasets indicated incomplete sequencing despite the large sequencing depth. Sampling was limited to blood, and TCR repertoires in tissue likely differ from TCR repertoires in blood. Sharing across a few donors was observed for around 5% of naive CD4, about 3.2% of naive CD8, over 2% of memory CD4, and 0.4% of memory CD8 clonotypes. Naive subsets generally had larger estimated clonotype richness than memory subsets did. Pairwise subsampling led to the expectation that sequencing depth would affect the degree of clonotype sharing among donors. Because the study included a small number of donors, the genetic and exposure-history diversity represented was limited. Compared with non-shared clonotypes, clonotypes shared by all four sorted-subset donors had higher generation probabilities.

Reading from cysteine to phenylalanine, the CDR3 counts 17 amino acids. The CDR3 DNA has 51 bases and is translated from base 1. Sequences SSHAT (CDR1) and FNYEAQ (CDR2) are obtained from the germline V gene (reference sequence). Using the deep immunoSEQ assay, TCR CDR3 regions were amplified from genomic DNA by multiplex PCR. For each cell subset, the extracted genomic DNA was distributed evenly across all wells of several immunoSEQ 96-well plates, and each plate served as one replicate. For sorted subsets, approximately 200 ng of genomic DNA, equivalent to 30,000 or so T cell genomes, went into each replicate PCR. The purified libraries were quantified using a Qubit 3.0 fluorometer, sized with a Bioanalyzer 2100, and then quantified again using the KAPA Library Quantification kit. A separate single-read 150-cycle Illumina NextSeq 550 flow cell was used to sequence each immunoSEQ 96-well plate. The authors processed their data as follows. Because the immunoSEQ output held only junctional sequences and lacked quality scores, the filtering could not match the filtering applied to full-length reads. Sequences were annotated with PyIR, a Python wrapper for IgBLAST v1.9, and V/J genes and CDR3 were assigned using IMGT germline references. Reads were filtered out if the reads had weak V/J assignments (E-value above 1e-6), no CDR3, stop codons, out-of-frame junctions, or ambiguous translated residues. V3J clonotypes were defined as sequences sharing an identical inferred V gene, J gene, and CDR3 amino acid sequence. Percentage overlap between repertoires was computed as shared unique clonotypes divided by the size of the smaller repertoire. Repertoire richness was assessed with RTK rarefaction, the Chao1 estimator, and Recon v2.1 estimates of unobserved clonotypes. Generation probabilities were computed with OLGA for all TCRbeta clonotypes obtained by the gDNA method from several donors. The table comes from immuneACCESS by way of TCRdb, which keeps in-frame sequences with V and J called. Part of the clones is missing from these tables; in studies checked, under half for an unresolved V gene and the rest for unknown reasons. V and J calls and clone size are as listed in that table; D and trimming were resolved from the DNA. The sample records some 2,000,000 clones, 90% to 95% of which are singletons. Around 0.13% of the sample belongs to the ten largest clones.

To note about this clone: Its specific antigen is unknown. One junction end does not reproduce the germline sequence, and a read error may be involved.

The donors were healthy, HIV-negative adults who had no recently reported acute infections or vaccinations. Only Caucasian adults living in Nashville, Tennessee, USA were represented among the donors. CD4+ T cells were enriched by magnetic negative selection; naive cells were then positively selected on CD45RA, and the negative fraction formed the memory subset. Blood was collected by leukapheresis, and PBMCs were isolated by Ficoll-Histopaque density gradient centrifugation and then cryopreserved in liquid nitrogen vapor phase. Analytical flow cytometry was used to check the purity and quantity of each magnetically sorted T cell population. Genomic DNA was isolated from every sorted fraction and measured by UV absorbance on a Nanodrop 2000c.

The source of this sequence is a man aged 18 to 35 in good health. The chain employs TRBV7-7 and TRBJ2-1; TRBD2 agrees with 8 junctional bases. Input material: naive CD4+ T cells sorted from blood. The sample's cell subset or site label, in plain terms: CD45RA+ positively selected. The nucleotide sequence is TGTGCTAGCAGCTTAGACTCTACTAGCGGTTCCTACAATGAGCAGTTCTTC. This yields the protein CASSLDSTSGSYNEQFF.